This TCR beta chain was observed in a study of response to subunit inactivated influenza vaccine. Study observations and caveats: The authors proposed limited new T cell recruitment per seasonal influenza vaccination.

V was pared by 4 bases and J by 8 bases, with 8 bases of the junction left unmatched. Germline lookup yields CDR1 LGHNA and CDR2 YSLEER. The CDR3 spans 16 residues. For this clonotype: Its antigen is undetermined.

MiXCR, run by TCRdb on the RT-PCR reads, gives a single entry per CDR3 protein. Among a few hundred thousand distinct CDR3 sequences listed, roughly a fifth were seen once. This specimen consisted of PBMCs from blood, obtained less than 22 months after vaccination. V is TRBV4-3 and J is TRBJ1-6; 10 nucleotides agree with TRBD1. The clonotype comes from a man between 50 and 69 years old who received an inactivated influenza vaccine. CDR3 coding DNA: TGCGCCAGCAGCCCGACAGGGGGCAAGACGGATTCACCCCTCCACTTT. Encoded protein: CASSPTGGKTDSPLHF.